Listed below are T cell receptor beta chains from one sample, sequenced in a study of cytomegalovirus exposure and HLA in healthy donors. Produced via immunoSEQ multiplex PCR; TCRdb's table is partial and in-frame only. The table includes about 280,000 clones, around 90% detected once. The sequenced material came from PBMCs. The receptors come from a young woman in good health and CMV-seronegative. Both conserved end residues are part of each CDR3. Fields, in order: CDR3 length, J gene, clone size, V gene, D gene, CDR3 protein, CDR3 DNA. D genes are given only for firm matches. Clone size is stated in some rows and not others, as once, few, many or a class when expanded.

len: 13
j_gene: TRBJ1-1
abundance: NA
v_gene: TRBV19
d_gene: TRBD1
CDR3aa: CASSMAGGTEAFF
CDR3nt: TGTGCCAGTAGTATGGCAGGGGGAACTGAAGCTTTCTTT

len: 16
j_gene: TRBJ2-5
abundance: NA
v_gene: TRBV9
d_gene: TRBD2
CDR3aa: CASSVGLAGGIETQYF
CDR3nt: TGTGCCAGCAGCGTGGGACTAGCGGGGGGGATAGAGACCCAGTACTTC

len: 15
j_gene: TRBJ2-1
abundance: once
v_gene: TRBV19
d_gene: TRBD2
CDR3aa: CASRRGGGSYNEQFF
CDR3nt: TGTGCCAGTAGAAGGGGCGGGGGGTCGTACAATGAGCAGTTCTTC

len: 14
j_gene: TRBJ1-6
abundance: NA
v_gene: TRBV5-6
d_gene: TRBD1
CDR3aa: CASSLGQGAARLHF
CDR3nt: TGTGCCAGCAGCTTGGGACAGGGGGCAGCGCGCCTCCACTTT

len: 14
j_gene: TRBJ1-2
abundance: NA
v_gene: TRBV7-6
d_gene: NA
CDR3aa: CASSLEVGGGGYTF
CDR3nt: TGTGCCAGCAGCTTAGAAGTGGGGGGAGGTGGCTACACCTTC

len: 14
j_gene: TRBJ1-4
abundance: NA
v_gene: TRBV7-9
d_gene: TRBD1
CDR3aa: CASSSGTVNEKLFF
CDR3nt: TGTGCCAGCAGCTCCGGGACAGTTAATGAAAAACTGTTTTTT

len: 15
j_gene: TRBJ1-2
abundance: NA
v_gene: TRBV12-5
d_gene: TRBD1
CDR3aa: CASGFGTGGNYGYTF
CDR3nt: TGTGCTAGTGGTTTCGGGACAGGGGGCAACTATGGCTACACCTTC

len: 13
j_gene: TRBJ1-2
abundance: NA
v_gene: TRBV29-1
d_gene: NA
CDR3aa: CSVVPGIGYGYTF
CDR3nt: TGCAGCGTTGTGCCAGGGATCGGCTATGGCTACACCTTC

len: 11
j_gene: TRBJ2-7
abundance: NA
v_gene: TRBV7-3
d_gene: NA
CDR3aa: CASSRSYEQYF
CDR3nt: TGTGCCAGCAGCCGGTCCTACGAGCAGTACTTC

len: 16
j_gene: TRBJ2-7
abundance: NA
v_gene: TRBV28
d_gene: TRBD1
CDR3aa: CASSLRYRGASYEQYF
CDR3nt: TGTGCCAGCAGTTTAAGGTACAGGGGGGCGTCCTACGAGCAGTACTTC

len: 13
j_gene: TRBJ1-6
abundance: NA
v_gene: TRBV9
d_gene: NA
CDR3aa: CASSVGEGSPLHF
CDR3nt: TGTGCCAGCAGCGTAGGGGAGGGCTCACCCCTCCACTTT

len: 16
j_gene: TRBJ2-7
abundance: NA
v_gene: TRBV7-8
d_gene: TRBD2
CDR3aa: CASSSGEGPQAYEQYF
CDR3nt: TGTGCCAGCAGCTCGGGGGAGGGTCCTCAAGCCTACGAGCAGTACTTC

len: 14
j_gene: TRBJ2-5
abundance: NA
v_gene: TRBV5-1
d_gene: TRBD1
CDR3aa: CASSPDRGSETQYF
CDR3nt: TGCGCCAGCAGCCCTGACAGGGGTTCAGAGACCCAGTACTTC

len: 14
j_gene: TRBJ1-2
abundance: once
v_gene: TRBV10-3
d_gene: TRBD1
CDR3aa: CAISVQGVGYGYTF
CDR3nt: TGTGCCATCAGTGTGCAGGGGGTGGGCTATGGCTACACCTTC

len: 15
j_gene: TRBJ2-2
abundance: NA
v_gene: TRBV4-2
d_gene: TRBD1
CDR3aa: CASSPQDDRAGELFF
CDR3nt: TGTGCCAGCAGCCCTCAAGACGACAGGGCCGGGGAGCTGTTTTTT

len: 11
j_gene: TRBJ2-3
abundance: NA
v_gene: TRBV20-1
d_gene: TRBD2
CDR3aa: CSASGGGARYF
CDR3nt: TGCAGTGCTAGCGGGGGAGGGGCTCGGTATTTT

len: 16
j_gene: TRBJ1-5
abundance: NA
v_gene: TRBV6-5
d_gene: NA
CDR3aa: CASSLNTGTFHQPQHF
CDR3nt: TGTGCCAGCAGTTTAAACACTGGGACTTTCCATCAGCCCCAGCATTTT

len: 15
j_gene: TRBJ2-3
abundance: NA
v_gene: TRBV5-1
d_gene: TRBD2
CDR3aa: CASGGTSGGRNTQYF
CDR3nt: TGCGCCAGCGGCGGGACTAGCGGGGGAAGGAATACGCAGTATTTT

len: 13
j_gene: TRBJ1-6
abundance: NA
v_gene: TRBV5-1
d_gene: NA
CDR3aa: CASSLDLNSPLHF
CDR3nt: TGCGCCAGCAGCTTGGATCTTAATTCACCCCTCCACTTT

len: 15
j_gene: TRBJ2-1
abundance: NA
v_gene: TRBV5-4
d_gene: NA
CDR3aa: CASSLDTELYNEQFF
CDR3nt: TGTGCCAGCAGCTTGGATACCGAGCTTTACAATGAGCAGTTCTTC

len: 14
j_gene: TRBJ1-6
abundance: NA
v_gene: TRBV5-1
d_gene: NA
CDR3aa: CASSLPQGGSPLHF
CDR3nt: TGCGCCAGCAGCTTGCCACAGGGCGGTTCACCCCTCCACTTT

len: 13
j_gene: TRBJ2-1
abundance: NA
v_gene: TRBV7-9
d_gene: NA
CDR3aa: CASSLVGTNEQFF
CDR3nt: TGTGCCAGCAGCTTAGTAGGGACTAATGAGCAGTTCTTC

len: 16
j_gene: TRBJ1-4
abundance: NA
v_gene: TRBV7-9
d_gene: TRBD1
CDR3aa: CSSSTYQGAIDEKLFF
CDR3nt: TGTTCCAGCAGTACCTACCAGGGGGCCATAGATGAAAAACTGTTTTTT

len: 13
j_gene: TRBJ2-7
abundance: NA
v_gene: TRBV9
d_gene: NA
CDR3aa: CASSVATAGEQYF
CDR3nt: TGTGCCAGCAGCGTAGCTACTGCGGGCGAGCAGTACTTC

len: 13
j_gene: TRBJ2-1
abundance: NA
v_gene: TRBV30
d_gene: NA
CDR3aa: CAWKGLPYREQFF
CDR3nt: TGTGCCTGGAAGGGGCTTCCTTATCGTGAGCAGTTCTTC

len: 17
j_gene: TRBJ2-3
abundance: NA
v_gene: TRBV11-2
d_gene: TRBD2
CDR3aa: CASSLGTSGGDTDTQYF
CDR3nt: TGTGCCAGCAGCTTAGGGACTAGCGGGGGGGACACAGATACGCAGTATTTT